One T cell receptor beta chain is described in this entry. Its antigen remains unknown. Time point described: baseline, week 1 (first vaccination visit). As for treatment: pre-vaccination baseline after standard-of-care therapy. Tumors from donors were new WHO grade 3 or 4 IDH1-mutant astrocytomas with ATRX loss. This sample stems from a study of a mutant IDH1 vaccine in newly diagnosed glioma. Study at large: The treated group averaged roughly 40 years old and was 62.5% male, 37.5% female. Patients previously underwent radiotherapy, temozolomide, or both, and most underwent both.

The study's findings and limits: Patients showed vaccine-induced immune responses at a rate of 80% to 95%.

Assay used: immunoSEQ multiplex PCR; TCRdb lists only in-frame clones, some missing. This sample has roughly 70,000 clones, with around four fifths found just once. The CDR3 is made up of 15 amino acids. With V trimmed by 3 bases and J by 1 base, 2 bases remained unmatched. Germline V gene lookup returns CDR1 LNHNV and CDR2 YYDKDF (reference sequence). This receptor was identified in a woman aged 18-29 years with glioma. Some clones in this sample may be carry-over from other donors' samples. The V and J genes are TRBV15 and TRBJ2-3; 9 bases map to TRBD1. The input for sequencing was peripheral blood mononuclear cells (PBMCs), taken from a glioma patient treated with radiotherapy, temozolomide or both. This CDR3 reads CATSSRTGGTDTQYF. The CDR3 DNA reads TGTGCCACCAGCAGCCGGACAGGGGGCACAGATACGCAGTATTTT.